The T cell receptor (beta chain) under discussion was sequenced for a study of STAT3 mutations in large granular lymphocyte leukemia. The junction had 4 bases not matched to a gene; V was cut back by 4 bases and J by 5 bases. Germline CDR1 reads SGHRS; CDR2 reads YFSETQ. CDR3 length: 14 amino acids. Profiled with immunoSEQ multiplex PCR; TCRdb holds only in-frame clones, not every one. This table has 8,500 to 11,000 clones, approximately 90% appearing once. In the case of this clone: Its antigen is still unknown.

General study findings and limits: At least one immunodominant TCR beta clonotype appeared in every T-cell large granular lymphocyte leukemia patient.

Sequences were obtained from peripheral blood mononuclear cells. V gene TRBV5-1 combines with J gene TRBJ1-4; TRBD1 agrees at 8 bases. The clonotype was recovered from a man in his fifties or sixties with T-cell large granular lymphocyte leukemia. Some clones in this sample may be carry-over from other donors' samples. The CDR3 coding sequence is TGCGCCAGCAGCCCGACAGGGGCGAATGAAAAACTGTTTTTT. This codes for CASSPTGANEKLFF.